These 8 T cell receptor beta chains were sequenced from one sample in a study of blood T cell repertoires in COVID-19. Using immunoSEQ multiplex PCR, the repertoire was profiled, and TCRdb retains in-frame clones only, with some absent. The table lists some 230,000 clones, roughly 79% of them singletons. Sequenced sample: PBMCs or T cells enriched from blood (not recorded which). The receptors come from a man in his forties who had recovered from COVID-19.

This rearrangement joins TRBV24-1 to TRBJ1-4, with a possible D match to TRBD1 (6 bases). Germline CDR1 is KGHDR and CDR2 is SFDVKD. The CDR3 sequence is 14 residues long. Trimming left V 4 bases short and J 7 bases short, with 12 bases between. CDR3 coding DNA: TGTGCCACCAGTGACCCGCGACAGGTTGAAAAACTGTTTTTT. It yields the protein CATSDPRQVEKLFF.

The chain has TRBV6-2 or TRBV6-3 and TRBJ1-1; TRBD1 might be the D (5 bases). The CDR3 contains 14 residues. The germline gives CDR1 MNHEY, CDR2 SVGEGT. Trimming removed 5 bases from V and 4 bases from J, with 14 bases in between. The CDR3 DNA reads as TGTGCCAGCAGTGACCCGGGGGGGTCCACTGAAGCTTTCTTT. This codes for CASSDPGGSTEAFF.

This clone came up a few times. CDR3 sequence: CSATGTSQFF. The CDR3 DNA is TGCAGCGCCACCGGGACTAGCCAGTTCTTC. V and J are TRBV29-1 and TRBJ2-1; 9 nucleotides agree with TRBD2. The CDR3 sequence is 10 residues long. Germline V gene data show CDR1 as SQVTM and CDR2 as ANQGSEA. Germline trimming cut 7 bases from V and 13 bases from J; bases unmatched to any gene: 5.

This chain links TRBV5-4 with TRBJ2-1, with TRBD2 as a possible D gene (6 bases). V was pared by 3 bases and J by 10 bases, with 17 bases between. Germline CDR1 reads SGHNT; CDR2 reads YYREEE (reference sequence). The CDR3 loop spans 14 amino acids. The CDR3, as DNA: TGTGCCAGCAGCTGGGACTCGACGGCTTCCGAGCAGTTCTTC. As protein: CASSWDSTASEQFF.

The CDR3 coding sequence is TGTGCCAGTCTCCCCACCGACAGGGGACATGGCTACACCTTC. Residues: CASLPTDRGHGYTF. The chain joins TRBV19 to TRBJ1-2; 8 bases match TRBD1. The ends lost 8 bases at V and 6 bases at J; junction bases unmatched: 11. This CDR3 has 14 amino acids. The germline V gene encodes CDR1 LNHDA and CDR2 SQIVND (reference sequence).

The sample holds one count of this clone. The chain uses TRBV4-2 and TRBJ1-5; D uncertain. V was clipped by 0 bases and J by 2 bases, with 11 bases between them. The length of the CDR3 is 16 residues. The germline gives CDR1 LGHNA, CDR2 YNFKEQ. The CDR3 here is CASSQEPGSGNQPQHF. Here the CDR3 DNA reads TGTGCCAGCAGCCAAGAACCGGGGTCGGGCAATCAGCCCCAGCATTTT.

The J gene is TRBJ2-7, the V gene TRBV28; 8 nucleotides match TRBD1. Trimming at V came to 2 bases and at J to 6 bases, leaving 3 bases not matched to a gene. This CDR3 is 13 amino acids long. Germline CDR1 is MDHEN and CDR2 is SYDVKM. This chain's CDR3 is CASSLQGASEQYF. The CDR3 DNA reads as TGTGCCAGCAGTTTACAGGGGGCAAGCGAGCAGTACTTC.

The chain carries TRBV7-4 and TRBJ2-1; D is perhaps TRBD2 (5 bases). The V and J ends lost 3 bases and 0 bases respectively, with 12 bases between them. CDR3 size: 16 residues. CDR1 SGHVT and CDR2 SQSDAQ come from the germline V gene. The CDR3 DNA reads TGTGCCAGCAGCTTTCTGGGTGGGAGCTCCTACAATGAGCAGTTCTTC. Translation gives CASSFLGGSSYNEQFF.